This entry describes one T cell receptor beta chain. As yet, its antigen is unknown. This sample stems from a study of monozygotic twins with inflammatory bowel disease. Overall study results and limits: Since immunosuppressive treatments differed, patient repertoires may have gained added variability. Distinct T cell subtypes could not be told apart.

After skipping T cell sorting, the authors isolated total RNA from whole blood. Researchers ran eight separate cDNA reactions for each sample. TCRdb reprocessed the 5' RACE reads and keeps a single row for each CDR3 protein, giving no DNA. The table lists roughly 330,000 distinct CDR3 sequences. The specimen sequenced was blood. The clonotype comes from a human donor with ulcerative colitis or Crohn's disease, or a healthy co-twin of an affected twin (not recorded which).

The CDR3 reads CASMRFTGAYEQYF. V is TRBV27 and J is TRBJ2-7; lacking DNA, the TRBD1 call made by TCRdb goes unchecked. In germline, CDR1 is MNHEY, CDR2 SMNVEV (reference sequence). The CDR3 is made up of 14 amino acids.